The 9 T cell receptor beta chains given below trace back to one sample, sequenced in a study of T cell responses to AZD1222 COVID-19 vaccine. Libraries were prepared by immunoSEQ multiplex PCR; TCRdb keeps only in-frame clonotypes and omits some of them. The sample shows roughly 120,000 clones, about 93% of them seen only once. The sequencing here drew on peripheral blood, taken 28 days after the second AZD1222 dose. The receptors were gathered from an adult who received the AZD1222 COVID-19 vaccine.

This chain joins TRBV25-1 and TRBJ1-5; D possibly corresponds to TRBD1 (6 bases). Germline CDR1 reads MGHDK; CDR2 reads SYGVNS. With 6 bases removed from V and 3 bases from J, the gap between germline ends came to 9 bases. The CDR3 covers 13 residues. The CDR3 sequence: CASRGDINQPQHF. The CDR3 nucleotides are TGTGCCAGCAGGGGGGACATCAATCAGCCCCAGCATTTT.

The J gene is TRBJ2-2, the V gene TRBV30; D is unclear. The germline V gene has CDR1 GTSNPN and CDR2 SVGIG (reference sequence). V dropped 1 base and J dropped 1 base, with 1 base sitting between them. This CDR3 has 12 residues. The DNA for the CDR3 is TGTGCCTGGAGTGAGAACACCGGGGAGCTGTTTTTT. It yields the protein CAWSENTGELFF.

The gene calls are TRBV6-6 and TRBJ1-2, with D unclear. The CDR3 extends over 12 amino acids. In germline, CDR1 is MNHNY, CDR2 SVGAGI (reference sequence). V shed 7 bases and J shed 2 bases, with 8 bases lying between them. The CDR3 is CASMWTNYGYTF. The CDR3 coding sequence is TGTGCCAGCATGTGGACGAACTATGGCTACACCTTC.

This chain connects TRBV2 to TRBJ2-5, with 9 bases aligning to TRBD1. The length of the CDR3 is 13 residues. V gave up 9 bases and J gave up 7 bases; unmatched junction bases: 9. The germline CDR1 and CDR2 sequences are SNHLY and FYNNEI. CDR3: CARGNRGQGTQYF. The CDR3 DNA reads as TGTGCCAGGGGTAACAGGGGGCAGGGGACCCAGTACTTC. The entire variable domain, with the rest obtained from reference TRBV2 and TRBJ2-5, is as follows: EPEVTQTPSHQVTQMGQEVILRCVPISNHLYFYWYRQILGQKVEFLVSFYNNEISEKSEIFDDQFSVERPDGSNFTLKIRSTKLEDSAMYFCARGNRGQGTQYFGPGTRLLVL.

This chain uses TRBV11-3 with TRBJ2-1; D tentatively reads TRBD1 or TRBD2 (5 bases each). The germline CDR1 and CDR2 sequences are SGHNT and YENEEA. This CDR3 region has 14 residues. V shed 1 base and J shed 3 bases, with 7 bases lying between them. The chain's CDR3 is CASSLGGIYNEQFF. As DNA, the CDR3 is TGTGCCAGCAGCTTAGGGGGGATCTACAATGAGCAGTTCTTC.

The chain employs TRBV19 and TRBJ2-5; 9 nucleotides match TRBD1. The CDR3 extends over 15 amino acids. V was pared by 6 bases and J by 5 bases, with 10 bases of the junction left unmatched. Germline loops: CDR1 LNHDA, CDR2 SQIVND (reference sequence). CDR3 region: CASSPVQGASETQYF. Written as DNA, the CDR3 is TGTGCCAGTAGCCCCGTACAGGGGGCGTCTGAGACCCAGTACTTC.

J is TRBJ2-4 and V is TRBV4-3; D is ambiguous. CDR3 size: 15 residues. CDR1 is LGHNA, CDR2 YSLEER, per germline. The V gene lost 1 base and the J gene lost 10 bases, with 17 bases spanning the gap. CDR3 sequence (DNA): TGCGCCAGCAGCCAAGGTATCGATCCGAGCCATATTCAGTACTTC. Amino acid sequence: CASSQGIDPSHIQYF.

In DNA, the CDR3 is TGTGCCAGCGGTAGGACAGTTTTAAATTCACCCCTCCACTTT. It translates to CASGRTVLNSPLHF. This chain links TRBV27 with TRBJ1-6; possible D gene TRBD1, 6 bases. CDR3 length: 14 residues. V lost 8 bases and J 7 bases, leaving 15 bases between the germline ends. From germline, CDR1 is MNHEY and CDR2 SMNVEV (reference sequence).

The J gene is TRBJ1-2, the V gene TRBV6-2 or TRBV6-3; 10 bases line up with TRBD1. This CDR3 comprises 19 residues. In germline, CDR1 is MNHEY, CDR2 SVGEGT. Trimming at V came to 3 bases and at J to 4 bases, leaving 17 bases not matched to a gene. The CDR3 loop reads CASSYALDRGEDPPYGYTF. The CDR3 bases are TGTGCCAGCAGTTATGCCTTGGACAGGGGGGAGGATCCCCCCTATGGCTACACCTTC.